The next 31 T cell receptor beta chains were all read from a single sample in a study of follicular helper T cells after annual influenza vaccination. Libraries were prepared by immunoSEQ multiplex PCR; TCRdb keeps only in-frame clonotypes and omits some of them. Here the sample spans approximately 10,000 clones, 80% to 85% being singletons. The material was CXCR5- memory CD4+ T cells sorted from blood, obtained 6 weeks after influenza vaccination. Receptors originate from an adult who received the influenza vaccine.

CDR3 amino acids: CASSSGTRISTDTQYF. The DNA for the CDR3 is TGCGCCAGCAGCTCCGGGACTAGAATAAGCACAGATACGCAGTATTTT. The V call is TRBV5-1, the J call TRBJ2-3; the match to TRBD2 covers 8 bases. The CDR3 spans 16 residues. V shed 3 bases and J 0 bases; nucleotides not matched to a gene: 6. CDR1 is SGHRS and CDR2 is YFSETQ in the germline V gene.

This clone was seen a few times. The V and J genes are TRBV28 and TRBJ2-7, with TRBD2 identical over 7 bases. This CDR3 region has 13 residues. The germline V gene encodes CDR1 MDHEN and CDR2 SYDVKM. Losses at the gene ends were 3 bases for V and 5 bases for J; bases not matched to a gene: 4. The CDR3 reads CASSFWRENEQYF. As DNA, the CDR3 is TGTGCCAGCAGTTTTTGGCGGGAGAACGAGCAGTACTTC. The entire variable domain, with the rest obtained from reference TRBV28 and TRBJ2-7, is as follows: DVKVTQSSRYLVKRTGEKVFLECVQDMDHENMFWYRQDPGLGLRLIYFSYDVKMKEKGDIPEGYSVSREKKERFSLILESASTNQTSMYLCASSFWRENEQYFGPGTRLTVT.

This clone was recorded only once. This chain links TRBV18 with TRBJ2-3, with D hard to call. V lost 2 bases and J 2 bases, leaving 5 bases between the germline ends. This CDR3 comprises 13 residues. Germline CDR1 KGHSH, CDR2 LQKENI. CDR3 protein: CASSPGDTDTQYF. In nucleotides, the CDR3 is TGTGCCAGCTCACCAGGGGACACAGATACGCAGTATTTT.

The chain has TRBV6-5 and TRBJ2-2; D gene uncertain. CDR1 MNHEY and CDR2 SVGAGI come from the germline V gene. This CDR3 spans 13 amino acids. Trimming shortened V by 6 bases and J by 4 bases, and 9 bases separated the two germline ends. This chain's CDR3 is CASSRPPTGELFF. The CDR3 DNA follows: TGTGCCAGCAGCCGCCCCCCCACCGGGGAGCTGTTTTTT.

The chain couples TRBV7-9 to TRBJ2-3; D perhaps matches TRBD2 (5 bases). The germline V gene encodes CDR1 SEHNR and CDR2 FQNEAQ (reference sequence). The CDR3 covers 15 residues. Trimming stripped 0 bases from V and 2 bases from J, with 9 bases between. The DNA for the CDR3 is TGTGCCAGCAGCTTAGCGGGAGAGCCCACAGATACGCAGTATTTT. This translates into CASSLAGEPTDTQYF.

This chain's CDR3 is CASSFGPPRLNTEAFF. CDR3 nucleotide sequence: TGTGCCAGCAGTTTCGGGCCCCCCAGGCTGAACACTGAAGCTTTCTTT. V gene TRBV6-5 combines with J gene TRBJ1-1, with D unclear. Germline V lookup: CDR1 MNHEY, CDR2 SVGAGI. This CDR3 is 16 amino acids long. V was clipped by 4 bases and J by 0 bases, with 15 bases between them.

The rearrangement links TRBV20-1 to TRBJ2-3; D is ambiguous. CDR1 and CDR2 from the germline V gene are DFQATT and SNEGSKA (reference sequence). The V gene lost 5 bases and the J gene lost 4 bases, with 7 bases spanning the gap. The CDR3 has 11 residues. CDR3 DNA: TGCAGTGCTCTCCGCTCAGATACGCAGTATTTT. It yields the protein CSALRSDTQYF.

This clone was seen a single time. CDR3: CASSPRQVQESTIYF. The CDR3 DNA sequence: TGTGCCAGCTCACCTCGACAGGTTCAGGAGAGCACCATATATTTT. The chain links TRBV18 to TRBJ1-3; maybe TRBD1 (6 bases). Germline V gene sequence: CDR1 KGHSH, CDR2 LQKENI. V was cut by 3 bases and J by 9 bases, with 18 bases left in between. The CDR3 extends over 15 amino acids.

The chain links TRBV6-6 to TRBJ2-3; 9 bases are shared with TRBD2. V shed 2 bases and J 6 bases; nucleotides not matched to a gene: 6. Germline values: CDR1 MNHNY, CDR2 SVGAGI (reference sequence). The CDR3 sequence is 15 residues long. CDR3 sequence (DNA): TGTGCCAGCAGTTACGGTAGCGGGGGAGGGGATACGCAGTATTTT. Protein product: CASSYGSGGGDTQYF.

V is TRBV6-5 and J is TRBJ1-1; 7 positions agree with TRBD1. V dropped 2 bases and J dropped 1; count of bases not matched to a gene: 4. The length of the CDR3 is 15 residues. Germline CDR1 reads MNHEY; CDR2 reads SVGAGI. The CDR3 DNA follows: TGTGCCAGCAGTTACGGCGACAGGGCGAACACTGAAGCTTTCTTT. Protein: CASSYGDRANTEAFF.

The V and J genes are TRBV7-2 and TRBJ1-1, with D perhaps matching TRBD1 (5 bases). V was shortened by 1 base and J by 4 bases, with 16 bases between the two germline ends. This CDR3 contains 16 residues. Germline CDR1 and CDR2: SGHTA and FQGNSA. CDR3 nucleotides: TGTGCCAGCAGCTTAGAGCAGGGAAGGCGGGGCACTGAAGCTTTCTTT. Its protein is CASSLEQGRRGTEAFF.

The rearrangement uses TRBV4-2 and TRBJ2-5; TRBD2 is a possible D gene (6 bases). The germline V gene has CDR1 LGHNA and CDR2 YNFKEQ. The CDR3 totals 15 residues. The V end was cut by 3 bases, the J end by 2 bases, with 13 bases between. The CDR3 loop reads CASSQEGQGQETQYF. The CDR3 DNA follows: TGTGCCAGCAGCCAGGAGGGGCAAGGGCAAGAGACCCAGTACTTC.

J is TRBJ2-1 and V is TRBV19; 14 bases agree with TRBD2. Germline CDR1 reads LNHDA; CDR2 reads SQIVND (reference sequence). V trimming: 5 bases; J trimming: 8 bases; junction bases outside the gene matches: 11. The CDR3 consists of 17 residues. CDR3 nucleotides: TGTGCCAGTAGTCTAAGGACTAGCGGGAGGCCGGGGTATGAGCAGTTCTTC. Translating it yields CASSLRTSGRPGYEQFF.

This CDR3 is CASSPFLQETQYF. As DNA, the CDR3 is TGTGCCAGCAGCCCCTTCCTTCAAGAGACCCAGTACTTC. This rearrangement joins TRBV7-2 to TRBJ2-5; D gene uncertain. The CDR3 sequence is 13 residues long. The germline V and J ends were trimmed by 5 bases and 2 bases, with 9 bases remaining between them. Germline V CDR1 and CDR2: SGHTA, FQGNSA.

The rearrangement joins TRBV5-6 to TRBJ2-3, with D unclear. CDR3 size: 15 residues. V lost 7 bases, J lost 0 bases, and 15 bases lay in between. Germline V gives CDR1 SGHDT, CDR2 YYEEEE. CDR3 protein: CASSTGADSTDTQYF. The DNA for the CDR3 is TGTGCCAGCTCGACGGGTGCTGACAGCACAGATACGCAGTATTTT.

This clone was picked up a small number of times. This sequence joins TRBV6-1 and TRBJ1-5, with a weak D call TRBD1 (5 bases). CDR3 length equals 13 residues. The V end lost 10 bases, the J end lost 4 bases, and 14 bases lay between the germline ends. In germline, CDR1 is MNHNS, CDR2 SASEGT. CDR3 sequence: CATQRDGNQPQHF. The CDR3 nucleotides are TGTGCCACCCAGAGGGACGGAAATCAGCCCCAGCATTTT.

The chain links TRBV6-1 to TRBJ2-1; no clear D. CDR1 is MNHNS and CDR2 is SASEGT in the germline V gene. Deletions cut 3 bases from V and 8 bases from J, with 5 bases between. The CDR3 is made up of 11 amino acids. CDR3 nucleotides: TGTGCCAGCAGTGAGTACCATGAGCAGTTCTTC. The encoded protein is CASSEYHEQFF.

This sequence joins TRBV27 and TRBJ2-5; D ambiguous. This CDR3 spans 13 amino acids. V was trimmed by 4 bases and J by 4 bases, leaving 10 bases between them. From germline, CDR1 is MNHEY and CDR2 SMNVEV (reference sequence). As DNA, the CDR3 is TGTGCCAGCAGTTCCCCAGCGCGAGAGACCCAGTACTTC. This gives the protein CASSSPARETQYF.

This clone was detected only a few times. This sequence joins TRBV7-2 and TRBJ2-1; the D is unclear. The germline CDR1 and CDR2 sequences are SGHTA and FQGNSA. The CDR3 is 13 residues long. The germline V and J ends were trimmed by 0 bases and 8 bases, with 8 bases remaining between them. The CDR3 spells CASSLAYIDEQFF. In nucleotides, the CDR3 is TGTGCCAGCAGCTTAGCCTATATCGATGAGCAGTTCTTC.

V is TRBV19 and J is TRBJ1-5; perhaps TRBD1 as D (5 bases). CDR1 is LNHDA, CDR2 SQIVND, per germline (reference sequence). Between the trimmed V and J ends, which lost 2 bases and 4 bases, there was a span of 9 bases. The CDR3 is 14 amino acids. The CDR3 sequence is CASSITPGNQPQHF. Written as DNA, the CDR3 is TGTGCCAGTAGTATAACCCCAGGGAATCAGCCCCAGCATTTT.

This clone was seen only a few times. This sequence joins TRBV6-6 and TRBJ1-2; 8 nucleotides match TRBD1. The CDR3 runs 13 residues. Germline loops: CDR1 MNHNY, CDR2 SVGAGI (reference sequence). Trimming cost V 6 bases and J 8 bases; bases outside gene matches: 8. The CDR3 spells CASSPGGASGYTF. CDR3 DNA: TGTGCCAGCAGCCCAGGGGGCGCGAGCGGCTACACCTTC.

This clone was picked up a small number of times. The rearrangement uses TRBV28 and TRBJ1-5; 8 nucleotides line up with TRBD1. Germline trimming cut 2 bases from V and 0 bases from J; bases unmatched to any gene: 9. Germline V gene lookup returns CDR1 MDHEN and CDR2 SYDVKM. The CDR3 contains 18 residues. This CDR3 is CASSLTGTGPISNQPQHF. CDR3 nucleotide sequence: TGTGCCAGCAGTTTAACCGGGACAGGCCCCATTAGCAATCAGCCCCAGCATTTT.

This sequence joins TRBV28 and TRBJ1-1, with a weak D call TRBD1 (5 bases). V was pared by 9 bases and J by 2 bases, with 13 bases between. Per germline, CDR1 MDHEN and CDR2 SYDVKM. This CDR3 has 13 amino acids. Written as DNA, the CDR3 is TGTGCCAGTAGGGGCAGGAGTAACACTGAAGCTTTCTTT. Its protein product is CASRGRSNTEAFF. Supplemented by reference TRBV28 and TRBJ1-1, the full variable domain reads DVKVTQSSRYLVKRTGEKVFLECVQDMDHENMFWYRQDPGLGLRLIYFSYDVKMKEKGDIPEGYSVSREKKERFSLILESASTNQTSMYLCASRGRSNTEAFFGQGTRLTVV.

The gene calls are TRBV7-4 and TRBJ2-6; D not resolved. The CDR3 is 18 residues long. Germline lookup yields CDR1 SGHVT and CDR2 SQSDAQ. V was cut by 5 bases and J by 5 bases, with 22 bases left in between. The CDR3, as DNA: TGTGCCAGCAGCGATATAAACAGCTCACAAAGTCGGGCCAACGTCCTGACTTTC. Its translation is CASSDINSSQSRANVLTF.

The DNA for the CDR3 is TGTGCCAGTAGTATAGGGCGGGAGCTAACCTACGAGCAGTACTTC. This translates into CASSIGRELTYEQYF. V usage is TRBV19 and J usage is TRBJ2-7; TRBD2 matches 7 bases. The CDR3 consists of 15 residues. Losses at the gene ends were 1 base for V and 2 bases for J; bases not matched to a gene: 5. Germline lookup yields CDR1 LNHDA and CDR2 SQIVND (reference sequence). Drawing the rest from reference TRBV19 and TRBJ2-7, the complete variable domain is DGGITQSPKYLFRKEGQNVTLSCEQNLNHDAMYWYRQDPGQGLRLIYYSQIVNDFQKGDIAEGYSVSREKKESFPLTVTSAQKNPTAFYLCASSIGRELTYEQYFGPGTRLTVT.

The CDR3 DNA reads as TGTGCCAGTAGTATCCTTCGACAGGCCGGGGGGAACACTGAAGCTTTCTTT. It is translated as CASSILRQAGGNTEAFF. The J gene is TRBJ1-1, the V gene TRBV19; D might be TRBD1 (6 bases). The length of the CDR3 is 17 residues. Germline V lookup: CDR1 LNHDA, CDR2 SQIVND (reference sequence). The V end lost 3 bases, the J end lost 1 base, and 18 bases lay between the germline ends.

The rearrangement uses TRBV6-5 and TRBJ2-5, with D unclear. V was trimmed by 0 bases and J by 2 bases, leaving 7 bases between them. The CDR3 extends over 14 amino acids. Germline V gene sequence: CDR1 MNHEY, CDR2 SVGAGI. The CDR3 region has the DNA TGTGCCAGCAGTTACTCCGGTATTCAAGAGACCCAGTACTTC. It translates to CASSYSGIQETQYF.

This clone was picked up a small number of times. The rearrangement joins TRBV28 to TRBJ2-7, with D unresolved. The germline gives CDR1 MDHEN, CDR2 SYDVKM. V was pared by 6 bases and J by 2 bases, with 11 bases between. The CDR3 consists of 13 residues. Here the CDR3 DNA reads TGTGCCAGCAGGACCTCTTCTACCTACGAGCAGTACTTC. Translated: CASRTSSTYEQYF.

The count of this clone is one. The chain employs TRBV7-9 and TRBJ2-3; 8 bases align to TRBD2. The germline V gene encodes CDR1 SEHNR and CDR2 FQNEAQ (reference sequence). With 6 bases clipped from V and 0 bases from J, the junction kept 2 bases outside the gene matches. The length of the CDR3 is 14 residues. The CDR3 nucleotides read TGTGCCAGCAGTACTAGCGGCAGCACAGATACGCAGTATTTT. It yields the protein CASSTSGSTDTQYF.

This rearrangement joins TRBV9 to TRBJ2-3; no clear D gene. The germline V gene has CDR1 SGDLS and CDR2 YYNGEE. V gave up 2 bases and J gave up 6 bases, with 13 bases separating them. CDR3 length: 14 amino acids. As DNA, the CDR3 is TGTGCCAGCAGCGTGGCCCAGTTCCGGGATACGCAGTATTTT. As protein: CASSVAQFRDTQYF.

Written as DNA, the CDR3 is TGCGCCAGCAGCCCGGGCCGCACAGATACGCAGTATTTT. Protein product: CASSPGRTDTQYF. The V gene is TRBV5-1, the J gene TRBJ2-3; D unclear. Germline-derived CDR1 and CDR2 are SGHRS and YFSETQ. The CDR3 length is 13 residues. The V and J ends lost 4 bases and 1 base respectively, with 7 bases between them.